Listed below are T cell receptor beta chains from one sample, sequenced in a study of neurological immune-mediated disorders. TCRdb recomputed calls from the 5' RACE reads with MiXCR, one row per CDR3 protein. The profile covers 65,000 to 95,000 distinct CDR3 sequences, with roughly 4.7% appearing a single time and less than 2.5% taken by the ten largest. The sample consisted of PBMCs. Source of these receptors: a woman in her 30s with multiple sclerosis. CDR3s include the opening cysteine and the closing phenylalanine or tryptophan. D genes are given only for firm matches. Part of the rows lack a size; the others show once, few, many or a class for expanded clones.

CASSLGRTNTGELFF,TGTGCCAGCAGCTTAGGAAGGACGAACACCGGGGAGCTGTTTTTT,TRBV11-2,TRBJ2-2,-,few
CATSDRPSSYNEQFF,TGTGCCACCAGTGACCGGCCCAGCTCCTACAATGAGCAGTTCTTC,TRBV24-1,TRBJ2-1,-,many
CSAREDSSGGRRETQYF,TGCAGTGCTAGAGAAGATAGCTCCGGAGGCCGGAGAGAGACCCAGTACTTC,TRBV20-1,TRBJ2-5,-,many
CASSERGRHNEQYF,TGTGCCAGCAGTGAAAGGGGAAGGCATAACGAGCAGTACTTC,TRBV2,TRBJ2-7,-,many
CASSSRSGANVLTF,TGTGCCAGCAGCTCACGGTCTGGGGCCAACGTCCTGACTTTC,TRBV7-9,TRBJ2-6,-,many
CASRWTGSTDTQYF,TGTGCCAGCAGGTGGACAGGAAGCACAGATACGCAGTATTTT,TRBV12-3/TRBV12-4,TRBJ2-3,TRBD1,many
CASSKSGRVPDTQYF,TGCGCCAGCAGCAAGAGCGGGAGGGTCCCAGATACGCAGTATTTT,TRBV5-1,TRBJ2-3,TRBD2,many
CASSSNLMNRDAEAFF,TGCGCCAGCAGCTCGAACCTAATGAACAGGGATGCTGAAGCTTTCTTT,TRBV5-1,TRBJ1-1,-,few
CASSNRVGNSPLHF,TGTGCCAGCAGCAACAGGGTTGGAAATTCACCCCTCCACTTT,TRBV7-9,TRBJ1-6,-,-
CSARELRSSEYQPQHF,TGCAGTGCTAGGGAGTTGCGATCTTCAGAATATCAGCCCCAGCATTTT,TRBV20-1,TRBJ1-5,-,many
CASSPARTGVQETQYF,TGCGCCAGCAGCCCGGCTCGAACAGGGGTTCAAGAGACCCAGTACTTC,TRBV5-1,TRBJ2-5,TRBD1,many
CASSWGDRDSYEQYF,TGCGCCAGCAGCTGGGGGGACAGGGACTCCTACGAGCAGTACTTC,TRBV5-1,TRBJ2-7,TRBD1,-
CASSEGQSTDTQYF,TGCGCCAGCAGTGAGGGACAGAGCACAGATACGCAGTATTTT,TRBV10-2,TRBJ2-3,-,many
CATSSRLAGVHEQFF,TGTGCCACCAGCAGTAGACTAGCGGGAGTCCATGAGCAGTTCTTC,TRBV15,TRBJ2-1,TRBD2,many
CASSPPAGWGEQFF,TGTGCCAGCAGTCCCCCGGCCGGGTGGGGTGAGCAGTTCTTC,TRBV12-3/TRBV12-4,TRBJ2-1,-,many
CSALVPTSPYTQYF,TGCAGTGCTCTCGTGCCGACTAGTCCGTATACGCAGTATTTT,TRBV20-1,TRBJ2-3,-,many
CSASLDRLGGNTIYF,TGCAGTGCTTCACTCGACAGATTGGGGGGAAACACCATATATTTT,TRBV20-1,TRBJ1-3,-,-
CASSLASWFQETQYF,TGTGCCAGCAGCTTAGCGAGCTGGTTCCAAGAGACCCAGTACTTC,TRBV7-8,TRBJ2-5,-,many
CASSLGTSAGGGDNEQFF,TGTGCCAGCAGCTTAGGGACTAGCGCCGGAGGAGGAGACAATGAGCAGTTCTTC,TRBV7-6,TRBJ2-1,TRBD2,many
CASSYGRDTQYF,TGTGCCAGCAGTTACGGAAGAGATACGCAGTATTTT,TRBV6-6,TRBJ2-3,-,many
CASGGANTGELFF,TGTGCCAGCGGGGGGGCGAACACCGGGGAGCTGTTTTTT,TRBV3-1,TRBJ2-2,TRBD2,many
CASSLEGTTEAFF,TGCGCCAGCAGCTTGGAAGGGACTACTGAAGCTTTCTTT,TRBV5-1,TRBJ1-1,-,few
CASSLGAGAYGNEQFF,TGCGCCAGCAGCTTGGGAGCAGGGGCTTACGGGAATGAGCAGTTCTTC,TRBV5-1,TRBJ2-1,-,many
CASSAGARTEAFF,TGTGCCAGCAGCGCGGGGGCGCGCACTGAAGCTTTCTTT,TRBV14,TRBJ1-1,-,many
CASSETSGESDTQYF,TGTGCCAGCAGCGAGACTAGCGGGGAATCAGATACGCAGTATTTT,TRBV7-2,TRBJ2-3,TRBD2,-
CASSLSGNNEQFF,TGTGCCAGCAGCCTATCGGGGAACAATGAGCAGTTCTTC,TRBV7-7,TRBJ2-1,-,many
CASSLVRGYTGELFF,TGTGCCAGCAGCTTAGTAAGGGGTTATACCGGGGAGCTGTTTTTT,TRBV7-8,TRBJ2-2,-,many
CSARVGGVGANVLTF,TGCAGTGCTAGAGTTGGTGGGGTTGGGGCCAACGTCCTGACTTTC,TRBV20-1,TRBJ2-6,-,many
CATSRNRGTGNEQFF,TGTGCCACCAGTAGAAATAGGGGGACGGGCAATGAGCAGTTCTTC,TRBV24-1,TRBJ2-1,-,many